The 30 T cell receptor beta chains presented below share a single source sample, sequenced in a study of Ad26.COV2.S vaccination and SARS-CoV-2 variants. The sample's treatment: 15 to 20 received Ad26.COV2.S at low or high dose, single or two shots; about 5 received placebo; per-sample allocation not given. Following the first vaccine or placebo injection, samples were taken on day 63. Clones were read by immunoSEQ multiplex PCR, and TCRdb kept only the in-frame ones, dropping some. The profile covers about 350,000 clones, with around 89% appearing a single time and approximately 5% taken by the ten largest. The sample here was peripheral blood, taken in a trial of Ad26.COV2.S vaccine versus placebo. The receptors here all came from a person aged 18-65 years who received the Ad26.COV2.S COVID-19 vaccine or a placebo.

The chain couples TRBV7-2 to TRBJ2-4; the D gene is possibly TRBD2 (6 bases). The CDR3 is 17 amino acids. V gave up 2 bases and J gave up 1 base, with 15 bases separating them. Germline assignment: CDR1 SGHTA and CDR2 FQGNSA. The CDR3 coding sequence is TGTGCCAGCAGCTTAAGGGCGGGGAGTGGGGCCAAAAACATTCAGTACTTC. Its protein product is CASSLRAGSGAKNIQYF.

The gene calls are TRBV5-1 and TRBJ1-2; D not certain. Trimming stripped 1 base from V and 5 bases from J, with 15 bases between. The CDR3 totals 15 residues. Germline V CDR1 and CDR2: SGHRS, YFSETQ. The chain's CDR3 is CASSLTEPSKYGYTF. In DNA, the CDR3 is TGCGCCAGCAGCTTGACAGAGCCCAGCAAATATGGCTACACCTTC.

J is TRBJ1-4 and V is TRBV28; D is ambiguous. The CDR3 consists of 13 residues. Germline CDR1 MDHEN, CDR2 SYDVKM. V lost 3 bases and J 6 bases, leaving 8 bases between the germline ends. The CDR3: CASSFGRDEKLFF. The CDR3 DNA sequence: TGTGCCAGCAGTTTTGGTAGGGATGAAAAACTGTTTTTT. Variable domain in full (rest from reference TRBV28 and TRBJ1-4): DVKVTQSSRYLVKRTGEKVFLECVQDMDHENMFWYRQDPGLGLRLIYFSYDVKMKEKGDIPEGYSVSREKKERFSLILESASTNQTSMYLCASSFGRDEKLFFGSGTQLSVL.

The chain combines TRBV5-1 with TRBJ2-3, with TRBD2 matching over 10 bases. The germline gives CDR1 SGHRS, CDR2 YFSETQ. CDR3 length: 16 amino acids. V shed 2 bases, J shed 0 bases, and the junction held 3 bases outside the gene matches. The CDR3 DNA reads as TGCGCCAGCAGCTTTTTGACTAGCGGGAGCACAGATACGCAGTATTTT. Residues: CASSFLTSGSTDTQYF.

CDR3 in amino acids: CASSMYRDRPYEQYF. The CDR3 region has the DNA TGTGCCAGCAGCATGTACCGGGACAGACCCTACGAGCAGTACTTC. The chain links TRBV11-2 to TRBJ2-7, with TRBD1 matching over 7 bases. With V trimmed by 5 bases and J by 2 bases, 9 bases remained unmatched. This CDR3 is 15 amino acids long. Germline V gene data show CDR1 as SGHAT and CDR2 as FQNNGV.

The V and J genes are TRBV7-3 and TRBJ2-7; D call uncertain. The length of the CDR3 is 15 residues. Trimming stripped 5 bases from V and 6 bases from J, with 20 bases between. Per germline, CDR1 SGHTA and CDR2 FQGTGA. CDR3 amino acids: CASSQPPNLPAEQYF. The CDR3 nucleotides read TGTGCCAGCAGCCAACCGCCCAATCTACCCGCCGAGCAGTACTTC.

This clone was seen a handful of times. The chain uses TRBV7-9 and TRBJ1-6, with 7 nucleotides matching TRBD1. This CDR3 is 14 amino acids long. Looked up from germline, CDR1 is SEHNR and CDR2 is FQNEAQ (reference sequence). The trim removed 6 bases at V and 10 bases at J, leaving 9 bases unmatched. CDR3 amino acids: CASSTNRGGSPLHF. In DNA form, the CDR3 reads TGTGCCAGCAGTACCAACAGGGGCGGCTCACCCCTCCACTTT.

The V gene is TRBV9, the J gene TRBJ2-3; D is perhaps TRBD2 (5 bases). Germline CDR1 and CDR2: SGDLS and YYNGEE. V lost 0 bases and J 5 bases, leaving 10 bases between the germline ends. This CDR3 has 14 amino acids. The CDR3 region is CASSVEGVGDTQYF. The CDR3 nucleotides are TGTGCCAGCAGCGTAGAGGGAGTGGGAGATACGCAGTATTTT.

Only a few counts were recorded for this clone. The chain carries TRBV9 and TRBJ1-2, with unresolved D. The CDR3 runs 10 residues. V lost 3 bases and J lost 7, with 4 bases in between. CDR1 and CDR2 (germline): SGDLS, YYNGEE. As DNA, the CDR3 is TGTGCCAGCAGCGGCCGTGGCTACACCTTC. Translation gives CASSGRGYTF.

The chain recombines TRBV10-3 with TRBJ1-4; the D is unclear. Trimming took 6 bases from V and 7 from J, leaving 12 bases between them. The CDR3 sequence is 13 residues long. CDR1 is ENHRY and CDR2 is SYGVKD in the germline V gene. CDR3 sequence (DNA): TGTGCCATCAGAGAATTTGGTGGTGAAAAACTGTTTTTT. It specifies CAIREFGGEKLFF.

This rearrangement joins TRBV3-1 (or the pseudogene TRBV3-2) to TRBJ1-6; no reliable D call. Germline-derived CDR1 and CDR2 are LGHDT and YNNKEL (reference sequence). This CDR3 has 13 amino acids. Trimming removed 1 base at V and 7 bases at J, with 5 bases between. CDR3 residues: CASSQVLNSPLHF. In DNA, the CDR3 is TGTGCCAGCAGCCAAGTATTGAATTCACCCCTCCACTTT.

This clone was observed a handful of times. V is TRBV5-4 and J is TRBJ1-1, with 8 bases aligning to TRBD1. Germline V gives CDR1 SGHNT, CDR2 YYREEE (reference sequence). V lost 5 bases and J lost 8; bases outside the gene matches: 5. There are 12 residues in the CDR3. CDR3 in amino acids: CASRIAGGEAFF. The CDR3 nucleotides are TGTGCCAGCAGGATTGCAGGGGGCGAAGCTTTCTTT.

V and J are TRBV14 and TRBJ2-7, with 7 bases fitting TRBD1. The trim removed 3 bases at V and 6 bases at J, leaving 8 bases unmatched. The length of the CDR3 is 14 residues. The germline CDR1 and CDR2 sequences are SGHDN and FVKESK. The CDR3 DNA reads as TGTGCCAGCAGCCACCGACAGGGTAGGGGCGAGCAGTACTTC. This codes for CASSHRQGRGEQYF.

V usage is TRBV5-1 and J usage is TRBJ2-1, with 8 bases that match TRBD2. V shed 2 bases and J 10 bases; nucleotides not matched to a gene: 11. The CDR3 contains 15 residues. Germline CDR1 is SGHRS and CDR2 is YFSETQ. The CDR3 spells CASSFGRSGRGEQFF. CDR3 DNA sequence: TGCGCCAGCAGCTTCGGCCGGAGCGGGAGAGGGGAGCAGTTCTTC.

The rearrangement links TRBV30 to TRBJ2-1; TRBD2 matches 8 bases. Per germline, CDR1 GTSNPN and CDR2 SVGIG (reference sequence). The CDR3 is made up of 18 amino acids. V was pared by 3 bases and J by 1 base, with 14 bases of the junction left unmatched. For the CDR3, the DNA is TGTGCCTGGAGCCCTCGGAAGCGGGAGCCTAATTCCTACAATGAGCAGTTCTTC. Protein: CAWSPRKREPNSYNEQFF.

The gene calls are TRBV6-5 and TRBJ2-2; no reliable D call. V shed 6 bases and J shed 7 bases, with 9 bases lying between them. Germline V gene sequence: CDR1 MNHEY, CDR2 SVGAGI. The CDR3 is 12 residues long. Written as DNA, the CDR3 is TGTGCCAGCAGGGGTTTCGGCGGGGAGCTGTTTTTT. This codes for CASRGFGGELFF.

The chain employs TRBV18 and TRBJ2-7; 8 bases agree with TRBD2. V was clipped by 3 bases and J by 4 bases; unmatched bases: 8. Germline V gives CDR1 KGHSH, CDR2 LQKENI. This CDR3 contains 15 residues. The CDR3 DNA is TGTGCCAGCTCACCGGCAAGCGGGAGAAGGTACGAGCAGTACTTC. Translated, it gives CASSPASGRRYEQYF.

The CDR3 loop reads CSAQGTAAGNTIYF. Written as DNA, the CDR3 is TGCAGCGCCCAAGGGACAGCGGCTGGAAACACCATATATTTT. This chain uses TRBV29-1 with TRBJ1-3; 7 bases map to TRBD1. The V and J ends lost 7 bases and 2 bases, in that order; junction bases with no gene match: 8. Germline CDR1 and CDR2: SQVTM and ANQGSEA. The CDR3 consists of 14 residues.

This chain uses TRBV6-5 with TRBJ1-5; 8 nucleotides agree with TRBD1. The CDR3 contains 14 residues. J lost 10 bases, V lost 4 bases, and 9 bases had no gene match. CDR1 and CDR2 (germline): MNHEY, SVGAGI. The CDR3 DNA reads TGTGCCAGCAGTTCAGGACAGGGAATGTTACCCCAGCATTTT. This sequence encodes CASSSGQGMLPQHF.

This chain connects TRBV3-1 (or the pseudogene TRBV3-2) to TRBJ1-3; 9 bases align to TRBD1. The ends lost 4 bases at V and 4 bases at J; junction bases unmatched: 8. CDR1 is LGHDT and CDR2 is YNNKEL in the germline V gene (reference sequence). The CDR3 is 16 amino acids. The CDR3: CASSPTGGASGNTIYF. The CDR3 nucleotides are TGTGCCAGCAGCCCAACAGGGGGCGCTTCCGGAAACACCATATATTTT.

The chain has TRBV4-2 and TRBJ1-1; 7 nucleotides line up with TRBD1. With V trimmed by 1 base and J by 6 bases, 5 bases remained unmatched. The CDR3 runs to 14 residues. CDR1 is LGHNA, CDR2 YNFKEQ, per germline. Written as DNA, the CDR3 is TGTGCCAGCAGCCAAGGCCACAGGGGTTCTGAAGCTTTCTTT. Translated, it gives CASSQGHRGSEAFF.

In its sample, this clone was seen a few times. The chain has TRBV21-1 and TRBJ2-4; the D call of TRBD2 is as the table states it, not checked on the DNA. TRBV21-1 is a documented pseudogene. CDR3 length: 17 residues. This CDR3 reads CASSKGGAGRGKNIQYF. The CDR3 DNA reads TGTGCCAGCAGCAAAGGTGGGGCAGGGAGGGGCAAAAACATTCAGTACTTC.

The rearrangement links TRBV7-9 to TRBJ2-1, with unresolved D. V lost 2 bases and J lost 4, with 9 bases in between. The CDR3 contains 14 residues. Germline V gene data show CDR1 as SEHNR and CDR2 as FQNEAQ (reference sequence). In DNA, the CDR3 is TGTGCCAGCAGCTTACTCGCTACTTACAATGAGCAGTTCTTC. Amino acid sequence: CASSLLATYNEQFF.

The rearrangement joins TRBV7-6 to TRBJ2-3; D perhaps matches TRBD2 (5 bases). The CDR3 contains 15 residues. V lost 5 bases to trimming and J lost 2 bases, with 14 bases between them. Germline values: CDR1 SGHVS, CDR2 FNYEAQ. The CDR3 protein is CASSPTGIPTDTQYF. In nucleotides, the CDR3 is TGTGCCAGCAGCCCAACCGGGATTCCCACAGATACGCAGTATTTT.

This clone showed up just a few times. The chain is built from TRBV4-3 and TRBJ2-7, with 9 bases that match TRBD1. From germline, CDR1 is LGHNA and CDR2 YSLEER. The CDR3 has 17 amino acids. Losses at the gene ends were 0 bases for V and 3 bases for J; bases not matched to a gene: 9. In DNA form, the CDR3 reads TGCGCCAGCAGCCAAGAATCGGGACAGGGAAAAGGCTACGAGCAGTACTTC. Its translation: CASSQESGQGKGYEQYF.

This chain links TRBV20-1 with TRBJ2-7, with D unclear. Germline CDR1 reads DFQATT; CDR2 reads SNEGSKA (reference sequence). Trimming pared 5 bases from V and 0 bases from J, leaving 5 bases between. The CDR3 is 11 residues long. The CDR3 DNA follows: TGCAGTGCTCCCAGCTCCTACGAGCAGTACTTC. This gives the protein CSAPSSYEQYF.

V is TRBV5-1 and J is TRBJ2-5, with 8 bases that match TRBD1. V gave up 5 bases and J gave up 4 bases; unmatched junction bases: 7. The CDR3 is 14 residues long. Germline V gives CDR1 SGHRS, CDR2 YFSETQ. In DNA, the CDR3 is TGCGCCAGCAGATCCGGGACAGGAACAGAGACCCAGTACTTC. This translates into CASRSGTGTETQYF.

As for this clone: Other nucleotide sequences in the sample specify the same CDR3. The V and J genes are TRBV12-5 and TRBJ2-1; D is ambiguous. This CDR3 is built from 11 residues. The germline CDR1 and CDR2 sequences are LGHNT and FRNRAP. V gave up 5 bases and J gave up 8 bases, with 7 bases separating them. The CDR3, as DNA: TGTGCTAGTGGTCTTGGCGATGAGCAGTTCTTC. Its protein product is CASGLGDEQFF.

This chain uses TRBV7-9 with TRBJ2-1; D unclear. V was shortened by 2 bases and J by 8 bases, with 16 bases between the two germline ends. The CDR3 length is 15 residues. Germline V CDR1 and CDR2: SEHNR, FQNEAQ (reference sequence). This CDR3 is CASSLSENAFHEQFF. The CDR3 DNA follows: TGTGCCAGCAGCTTAAGTGAAAACGCTTTCCATGAGCAGTTCTTC.

The J gene is TRBJ2-1, the V gene TRBV2; tentative D call: TRBD2 (5 bases). This CDR3 is 13 amino acids long. Per the germline V gene, CDR1 is SNHLY and CDR2 is FYNNEI. Trimming pared 7 bases from V and 4 bases from J, leaving 11 bases between. The CDR3 spells CASTTGRYNEQFF. The CDR3 nucleotides are TGTGCCAGCACCACGGGGAGATACAATGAGCAGTTCTTC.